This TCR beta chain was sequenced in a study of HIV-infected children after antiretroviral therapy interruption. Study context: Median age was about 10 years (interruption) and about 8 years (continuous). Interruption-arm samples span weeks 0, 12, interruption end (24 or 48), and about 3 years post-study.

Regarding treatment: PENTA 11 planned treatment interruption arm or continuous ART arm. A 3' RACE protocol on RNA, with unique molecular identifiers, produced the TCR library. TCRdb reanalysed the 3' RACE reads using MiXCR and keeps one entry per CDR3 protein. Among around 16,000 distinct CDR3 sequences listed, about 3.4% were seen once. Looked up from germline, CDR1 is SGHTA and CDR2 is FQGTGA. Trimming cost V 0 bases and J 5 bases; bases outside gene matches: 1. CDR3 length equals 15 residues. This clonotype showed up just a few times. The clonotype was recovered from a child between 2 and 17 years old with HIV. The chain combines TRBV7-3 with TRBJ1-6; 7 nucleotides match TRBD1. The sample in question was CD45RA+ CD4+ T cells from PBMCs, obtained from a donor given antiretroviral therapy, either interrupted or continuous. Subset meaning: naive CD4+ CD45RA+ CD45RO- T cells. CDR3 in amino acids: CASSLTGTDNSPLHF. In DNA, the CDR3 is TGTGCCAGCAGCTTAACGGGGACAGATAATTCACCCCTCCACTTT.